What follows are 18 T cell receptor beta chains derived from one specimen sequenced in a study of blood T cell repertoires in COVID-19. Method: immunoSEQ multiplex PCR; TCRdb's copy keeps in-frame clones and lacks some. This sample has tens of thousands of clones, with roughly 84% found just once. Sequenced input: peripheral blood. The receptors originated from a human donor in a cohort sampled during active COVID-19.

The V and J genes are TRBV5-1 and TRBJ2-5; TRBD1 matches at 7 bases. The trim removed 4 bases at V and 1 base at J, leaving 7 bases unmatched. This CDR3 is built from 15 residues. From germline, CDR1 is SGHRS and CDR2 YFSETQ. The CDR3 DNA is TGCGCCAGCAGCAGCACAGGGGCCCTCCAAGAGACCCAGTACTTC. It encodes CASSSTGALQETQYF.

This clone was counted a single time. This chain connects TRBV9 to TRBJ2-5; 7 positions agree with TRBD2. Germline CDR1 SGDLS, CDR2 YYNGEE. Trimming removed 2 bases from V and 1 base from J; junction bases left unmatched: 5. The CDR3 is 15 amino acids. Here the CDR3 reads CASSVGTSAQETQYF. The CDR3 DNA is TGTGCCAGCAGCGTCGGAACTAGCGCCCAAGAGACCCAGTACTTC.

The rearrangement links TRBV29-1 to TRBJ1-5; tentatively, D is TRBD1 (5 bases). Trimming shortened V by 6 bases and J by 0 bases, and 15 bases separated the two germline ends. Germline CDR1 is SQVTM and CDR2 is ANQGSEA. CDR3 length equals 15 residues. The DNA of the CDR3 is TGCAGCGTAGCAGAGGACAATAATAGCAATCAGCCCCAGCATTTT. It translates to CSVAEDNNSNQPQHF.

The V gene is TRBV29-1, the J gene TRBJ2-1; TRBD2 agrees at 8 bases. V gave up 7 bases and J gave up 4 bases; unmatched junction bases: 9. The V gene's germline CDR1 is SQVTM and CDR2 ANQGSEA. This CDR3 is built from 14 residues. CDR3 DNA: TGCAGCGGTCAGGGGCTAGCGGGTTACAATGAGCAGTTCTTC. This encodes CSGQGLAGYNEQFF.

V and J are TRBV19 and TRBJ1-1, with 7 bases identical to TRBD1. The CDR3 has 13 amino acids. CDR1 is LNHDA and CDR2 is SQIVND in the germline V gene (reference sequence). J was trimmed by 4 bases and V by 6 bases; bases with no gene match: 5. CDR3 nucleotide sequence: TGTGCCAGTAGCCTGACAGGGAGCACTGAAGCTTTCTTT. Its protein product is CASSLTGSTEAFF.

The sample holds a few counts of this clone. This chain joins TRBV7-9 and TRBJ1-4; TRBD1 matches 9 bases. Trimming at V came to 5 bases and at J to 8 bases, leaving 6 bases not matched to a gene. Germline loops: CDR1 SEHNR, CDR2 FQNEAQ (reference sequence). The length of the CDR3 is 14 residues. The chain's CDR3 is CASSRDREEEKLFF. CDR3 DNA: TGTGCCAGCAGCCGGGACAGGGAGGAGGAAAAACTGTTTTTT.

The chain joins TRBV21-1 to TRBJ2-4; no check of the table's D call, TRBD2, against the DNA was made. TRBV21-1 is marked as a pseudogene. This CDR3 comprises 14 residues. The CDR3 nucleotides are TGTGCCAGCGCCGGGGAGGTAGCCAAAAACATTCAGTACTTC. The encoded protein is CASAGEVAKNIQYF.

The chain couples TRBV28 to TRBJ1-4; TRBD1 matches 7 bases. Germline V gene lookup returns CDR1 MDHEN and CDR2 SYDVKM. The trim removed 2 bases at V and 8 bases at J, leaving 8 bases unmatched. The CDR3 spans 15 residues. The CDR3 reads CASSLETGLSEKLFF. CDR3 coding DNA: TGTGCCAGCAGTTTAGAGACAGGGCTTTCCGAAAAACTGTTTTTT.

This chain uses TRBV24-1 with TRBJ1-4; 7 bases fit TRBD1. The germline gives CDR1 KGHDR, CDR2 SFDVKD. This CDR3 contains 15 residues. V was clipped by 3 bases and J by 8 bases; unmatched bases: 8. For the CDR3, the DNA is TGTGCCACCAGTGATGGGGACAGAGGAGGAGAAAAACTGTTTTTT. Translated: CATSDGDRGGEKLFF.

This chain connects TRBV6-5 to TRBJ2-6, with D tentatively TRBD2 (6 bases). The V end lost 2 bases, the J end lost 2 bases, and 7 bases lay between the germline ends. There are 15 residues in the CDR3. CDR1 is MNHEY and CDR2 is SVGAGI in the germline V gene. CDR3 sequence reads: CASSYGGTGANVLTF. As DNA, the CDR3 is TGTGCCAGCAGTTACGGGGGGACTGGGGCCAACGTCCTGACTTTC.

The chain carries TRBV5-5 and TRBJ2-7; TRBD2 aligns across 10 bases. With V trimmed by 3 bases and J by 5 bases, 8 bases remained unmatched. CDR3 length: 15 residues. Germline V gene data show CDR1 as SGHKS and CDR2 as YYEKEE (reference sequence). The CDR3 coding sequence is TGTGCCAGCAGCTCAAACCCTAGCGGGAGAAACGAGCAGTACTTC. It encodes CASSSNPSGRNEQYF.

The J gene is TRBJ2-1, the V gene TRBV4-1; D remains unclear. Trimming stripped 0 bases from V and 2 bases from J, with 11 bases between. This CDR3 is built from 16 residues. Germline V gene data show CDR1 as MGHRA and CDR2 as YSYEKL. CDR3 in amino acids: CASSQEPDWPYNEQFF. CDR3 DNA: TGCGCCAGCAGCCAAGAACCCGACTGGCCCTACAATGAGCAGTTCTTC.

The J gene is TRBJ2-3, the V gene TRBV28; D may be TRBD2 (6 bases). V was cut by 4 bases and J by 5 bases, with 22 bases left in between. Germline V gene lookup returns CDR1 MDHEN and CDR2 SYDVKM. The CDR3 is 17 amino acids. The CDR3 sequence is CASSSLPGLALRDTQYF. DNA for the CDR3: TGTGCCAGCAGTTCCCTTCCGGGACTCGCGCTGAGAGATACGCAGTATTTT.

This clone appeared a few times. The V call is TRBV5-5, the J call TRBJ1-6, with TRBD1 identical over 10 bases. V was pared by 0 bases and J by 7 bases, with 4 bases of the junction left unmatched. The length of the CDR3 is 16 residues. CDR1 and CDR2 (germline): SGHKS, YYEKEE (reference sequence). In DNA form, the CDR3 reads TGTGCCAGCAGCTTGGCCCCGGGACAGGGGAATTCACCCCTCCACTTT. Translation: CASSLAPGQGNSPLHF.

DNA for the CDR3: TGTGCCAGCAGTTTGTACGACTCCAATGAGCAGTTCTTC. Translation: CASSLYDSNEQFF. The chain recombines TRBV27 with TRBJ2-1; D unresolved. This CDR3 comprises 13 residues. CDR1 and CDR2 (germline): MNHEY, SMNVEV (reference sequence). Trimming removed 3 bases at V and 6 bases at J, with 9 bases between.

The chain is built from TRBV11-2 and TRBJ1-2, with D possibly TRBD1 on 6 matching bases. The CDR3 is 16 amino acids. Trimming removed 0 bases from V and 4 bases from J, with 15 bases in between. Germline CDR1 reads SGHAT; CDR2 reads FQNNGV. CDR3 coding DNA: TGTGCCAGCAGCTTAGAGGGTGAACAGGGAGCCTATGGCTACACCTTC. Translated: CASSLEGEQGAYGYTF.

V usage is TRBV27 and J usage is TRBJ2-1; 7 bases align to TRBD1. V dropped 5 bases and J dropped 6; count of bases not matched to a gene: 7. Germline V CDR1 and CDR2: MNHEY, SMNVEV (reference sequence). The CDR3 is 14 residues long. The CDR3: CASSLEGQPNEQFF. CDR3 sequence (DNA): TGTGCCAGCAGTCTCGAGGGACAGCCCAATGAGCAGTTCTTC.

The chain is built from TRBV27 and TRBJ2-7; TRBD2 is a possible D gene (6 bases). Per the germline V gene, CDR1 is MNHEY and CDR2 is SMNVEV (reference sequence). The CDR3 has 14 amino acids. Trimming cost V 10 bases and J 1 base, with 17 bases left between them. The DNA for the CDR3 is TGTGCCACCGGTAAAAGTCTAGCGTCCTACGAGCAGTACTTC. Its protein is CATGKSLASYEQYF.